These T cell receptor beta chains were read from a single sample in a study of blood T cell repertoires in COVID-19. Method: immunoSEQ multiplex PCR; TCRdb's copy keeps in-frame clones and lacks some. The table records 280,000 or so clones, approximately 88% of them present only once. The material sequenced was peripheral blood. The receptors originated from a woman between 25 and 40 years old who had recovered from COVID-19. Each CDR3 is given without its conserved first and last residue. A D gene is named only where the DNA matches it firmly.

v_call | d_call | cdr3_aa
TRBV19 | - | ASSEGYRSH
TRBV28 | TRBD1 | ASRSRQGATNTQY
TRBV7-3 | - | ASSLSLGALGTGELF
TRBV7-8 | TRBD1 | ASSPDRGRGQPQH
TRBV28 | TRBD2 | ASSSKGLARNEQY
TRBV6-1 | TRBD2 | ASSETSGGAGETQY
TRBV19 | - | ASSILAVDWTDTQY
TRBV2 | TRBD1 | ASSVVRDRVADEQF
TRBV28 | TRBD2 | ASSREGTGELF
TRBV30 | - | AWSVTANSPLH
TRBV29-1 | TRBD2 | SVAWKTSGIKF
TRBV9 | TRBD1 | ASSPGTANYEQY
TRBV10-3 | TRBD1 | AISEGTGGKKF
TRBV20-1 | - | SARTDYGYT
TRBV6-2/TRBV6-3 | - | ASSSSGVSYNEQF
TRBV7-3 | - | ASSLIPGNTEAF
TRBV5-1 | - | ASSLDRAVGDSPLH
TRBV18 | - | ASSLLRRLETQY
TRBV12-3/TRBV12-4 | - | ASSSREKLF
TRBV28 | TRBD2 | ASSPLGGVGSYEQY
TRBV5-1 | TRBD1 | ASSLGGGGQPQH
TRBV24-1 | TRBD1 | ATSDAGTGGYF
TRBV24-1 | - | ATSDLATDTQY
TRBV5-1 | TRBD2 | ASSVLAAQETQY
TRBV9 | - | ASSPGYGQPQH
TRBV28 | - | ASSFRGVYEQY
TRBV5-6 | - | ASSLLSGTTETQY
TRBV3-1/TRBV3-2 | - | ASSRSGSAAEAF
TRBV5-1 | - | ASSLDASGGGYGYT
TRBV24-1 | TRBD1 | ATSDSLGQGDTGELF
TRBV28 | - | ASSSPQTARGSPLH